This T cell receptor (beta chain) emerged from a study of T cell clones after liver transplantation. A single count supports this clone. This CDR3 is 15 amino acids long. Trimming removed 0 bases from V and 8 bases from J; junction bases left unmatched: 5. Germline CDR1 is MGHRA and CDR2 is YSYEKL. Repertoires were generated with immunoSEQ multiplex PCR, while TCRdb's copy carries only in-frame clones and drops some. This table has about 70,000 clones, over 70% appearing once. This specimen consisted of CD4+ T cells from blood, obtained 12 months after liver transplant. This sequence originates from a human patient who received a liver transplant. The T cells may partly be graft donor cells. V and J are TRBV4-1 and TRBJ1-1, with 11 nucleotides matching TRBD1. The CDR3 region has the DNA TGCGCCAGCAGCCAAGACGGGACAGGGGGTCGGGAAGCTTTCTTT. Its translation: CASSQDGTGGREAFF.